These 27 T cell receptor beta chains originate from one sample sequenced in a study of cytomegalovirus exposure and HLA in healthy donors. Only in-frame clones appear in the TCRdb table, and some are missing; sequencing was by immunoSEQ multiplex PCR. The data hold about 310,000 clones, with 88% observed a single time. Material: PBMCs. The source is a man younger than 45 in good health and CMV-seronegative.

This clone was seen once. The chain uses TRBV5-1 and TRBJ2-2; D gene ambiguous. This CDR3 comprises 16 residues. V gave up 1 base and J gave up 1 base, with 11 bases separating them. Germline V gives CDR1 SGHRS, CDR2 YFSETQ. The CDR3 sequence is CASSLPSPGNTGELFF. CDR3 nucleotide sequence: TGCGCCAGCAGCTTGCCCTCACCGGGGAACACCGGGGAGCTGTTTTTT.

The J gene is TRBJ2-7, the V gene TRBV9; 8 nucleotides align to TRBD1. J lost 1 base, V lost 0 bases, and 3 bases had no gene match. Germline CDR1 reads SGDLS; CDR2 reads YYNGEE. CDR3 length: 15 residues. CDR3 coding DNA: TGTGCCAGCAGCGTAGGACAGGGGATGTCCTACGAGCAGTACTTC. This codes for CASSVGQGMSYEQYF.

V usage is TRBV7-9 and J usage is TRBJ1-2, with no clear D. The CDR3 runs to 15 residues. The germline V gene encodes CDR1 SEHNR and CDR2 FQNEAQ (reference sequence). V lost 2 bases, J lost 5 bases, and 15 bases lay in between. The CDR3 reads CASSLIAGNQYGYTF. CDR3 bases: TGTGCCAGCAGCTTAATTGCGGGCAATCAGTATGGCTACACCTTC.

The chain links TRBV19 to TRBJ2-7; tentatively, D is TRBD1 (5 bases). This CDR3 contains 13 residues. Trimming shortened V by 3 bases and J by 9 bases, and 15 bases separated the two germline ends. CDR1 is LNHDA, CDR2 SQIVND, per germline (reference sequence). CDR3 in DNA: TGTGCCAGTAGTATGGGGCCCCCGCCAGCGCAGTACTTC. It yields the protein CASSMGPPPAQYF.

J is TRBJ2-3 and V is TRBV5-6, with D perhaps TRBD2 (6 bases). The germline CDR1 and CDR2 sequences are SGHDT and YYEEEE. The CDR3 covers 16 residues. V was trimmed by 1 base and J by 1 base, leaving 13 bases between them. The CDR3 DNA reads TGTGCCAGCAGCTTGTACGGGGGTGGAGGCACAGATACGCAGTATTTT. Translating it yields CASSLYGGGGTDTQYF.

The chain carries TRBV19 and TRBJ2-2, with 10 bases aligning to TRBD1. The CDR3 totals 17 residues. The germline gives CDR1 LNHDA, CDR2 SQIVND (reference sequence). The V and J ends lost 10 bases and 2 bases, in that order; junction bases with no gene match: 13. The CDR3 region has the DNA TGTGCCACTACCGGGACAGGGGTCCTAAGAAACACCGGGGAGCTGTTTTTT. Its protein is CATTGTGVLRNTGELFF.

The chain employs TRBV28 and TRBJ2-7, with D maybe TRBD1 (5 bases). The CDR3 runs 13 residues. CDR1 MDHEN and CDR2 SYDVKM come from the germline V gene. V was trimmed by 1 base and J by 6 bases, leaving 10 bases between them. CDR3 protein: CASSLSPGAEQYF. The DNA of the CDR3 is TGTGCCAGCAGTTTATCGCCTGGGGCCGAGCAGTACTTC.

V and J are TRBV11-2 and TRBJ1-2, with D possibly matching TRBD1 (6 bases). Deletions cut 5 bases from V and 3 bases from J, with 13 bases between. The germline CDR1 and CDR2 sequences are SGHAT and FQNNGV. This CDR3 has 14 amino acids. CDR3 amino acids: CASSPHGGDYGYTF. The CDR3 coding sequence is TGTGCCAGCAGCCCCCATGGGGGCGACTATGGCTACACCTTC.

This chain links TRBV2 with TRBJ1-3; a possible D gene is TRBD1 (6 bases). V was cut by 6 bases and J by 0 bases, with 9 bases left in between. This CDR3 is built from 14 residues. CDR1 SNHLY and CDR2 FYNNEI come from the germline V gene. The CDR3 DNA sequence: TGTGCCAGCAGACCACAGGGCTCTGGAAACACCATATATTTT. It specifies CASRPQGSGNTIYF.

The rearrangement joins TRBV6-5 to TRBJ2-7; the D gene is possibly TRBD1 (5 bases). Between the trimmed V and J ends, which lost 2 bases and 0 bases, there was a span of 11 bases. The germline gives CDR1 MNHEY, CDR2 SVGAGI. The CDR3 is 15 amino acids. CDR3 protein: CASSYRGRSSYEQYF. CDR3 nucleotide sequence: TGTGCCAGCAGTTACAGGGGCAGGAGCTCCTACGAGCAGTACTTC.

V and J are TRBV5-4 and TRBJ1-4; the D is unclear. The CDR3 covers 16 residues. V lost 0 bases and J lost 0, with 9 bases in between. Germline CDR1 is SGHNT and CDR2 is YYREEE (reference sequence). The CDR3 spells CASSLGEGSTNEKLFF. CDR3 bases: TGTGCCAGCAGCTTGGGAGAGGGATCAACTAATGAAAAACTGTTTTTT.

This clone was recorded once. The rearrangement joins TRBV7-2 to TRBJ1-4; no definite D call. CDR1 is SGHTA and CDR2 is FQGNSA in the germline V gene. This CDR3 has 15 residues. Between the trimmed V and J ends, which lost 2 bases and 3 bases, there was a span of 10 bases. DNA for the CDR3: TGTGCCAGCAGCTTAAATCGAGTAGCTAATGAAAAACTGTTTTTT. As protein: CASSLNRVANEKLFF.

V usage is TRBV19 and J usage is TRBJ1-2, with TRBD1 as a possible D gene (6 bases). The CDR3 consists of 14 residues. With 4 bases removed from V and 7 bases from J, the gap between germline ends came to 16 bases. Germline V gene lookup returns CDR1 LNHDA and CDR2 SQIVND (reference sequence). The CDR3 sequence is CASSTHHRAGGYTF. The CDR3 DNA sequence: TGTGCCAGTAGTACGCACCACAGGGCTGGTGGCTACACCTTC.

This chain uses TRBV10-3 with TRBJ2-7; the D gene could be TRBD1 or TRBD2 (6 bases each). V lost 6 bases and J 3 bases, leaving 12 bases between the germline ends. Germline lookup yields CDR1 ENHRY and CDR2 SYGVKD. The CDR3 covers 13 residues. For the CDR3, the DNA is TGTGCCATCAGGGAGGGCAGGGGCTACGAGCAGTACTTC. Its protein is CAIREGRGYEQYF.

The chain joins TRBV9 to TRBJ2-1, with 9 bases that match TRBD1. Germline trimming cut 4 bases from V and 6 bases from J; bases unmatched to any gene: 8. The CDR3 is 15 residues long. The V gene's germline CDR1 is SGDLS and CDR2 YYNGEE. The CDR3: CASSLLVTGGNEQFF. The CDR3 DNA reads TGTGCCAGCAGCCTCTTGGTGACAGGGGGCAATGAGCAGTTCTTC.

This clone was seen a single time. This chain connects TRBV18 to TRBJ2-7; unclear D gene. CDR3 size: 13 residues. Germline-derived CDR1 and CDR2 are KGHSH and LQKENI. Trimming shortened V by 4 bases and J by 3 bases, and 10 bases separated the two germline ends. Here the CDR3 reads CASSRAGDYEQYF. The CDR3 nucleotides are TGTGCCAGCTCACGGGCAGGTGACTACGAGCAGTACTTC.

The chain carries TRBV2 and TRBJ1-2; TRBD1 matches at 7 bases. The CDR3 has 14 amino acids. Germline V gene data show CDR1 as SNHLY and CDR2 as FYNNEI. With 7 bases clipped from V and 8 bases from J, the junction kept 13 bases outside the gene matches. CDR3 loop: CASTRQGGILGYTF. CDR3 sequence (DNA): TGTGCCAGCACCAGACAGGGCGGTATCTTAGGCTACACCTTC.

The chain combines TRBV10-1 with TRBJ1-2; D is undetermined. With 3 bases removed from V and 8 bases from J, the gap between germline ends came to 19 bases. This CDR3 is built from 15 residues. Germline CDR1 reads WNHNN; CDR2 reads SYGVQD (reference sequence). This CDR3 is CASSEKGLPNVGYTF. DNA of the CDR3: TGCGCCAGCAGTGAAAAAGGACTGCCGAACGTAGGCTACACCTTC.

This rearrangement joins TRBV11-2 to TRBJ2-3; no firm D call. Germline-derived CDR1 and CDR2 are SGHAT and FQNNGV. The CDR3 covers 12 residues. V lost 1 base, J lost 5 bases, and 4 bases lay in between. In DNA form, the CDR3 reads TGTGCCAGCAGCTTAGGAGTAGATACGCAGTATTTT. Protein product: CASSLGVDTQYF.

CDR3 in amino acids: CASTSPSGGRGEQYF. The CDR3 DNA reads TGTGCCAGCACTAGCCCTAGCGGGGGGCGAGGGGAGCAGTACTTC. The rearrangement joins TRBV6-5 to TRBJ2-7; 11 bases are shared with TRBD2. CDR1 is MNHEY and CDR2 is SVGAGI in the germline V gene. V lost 7 bases to trimming and J lost 7 bases; unmatched junction nucleotides: 12. This CDR3 region has 15 residues.

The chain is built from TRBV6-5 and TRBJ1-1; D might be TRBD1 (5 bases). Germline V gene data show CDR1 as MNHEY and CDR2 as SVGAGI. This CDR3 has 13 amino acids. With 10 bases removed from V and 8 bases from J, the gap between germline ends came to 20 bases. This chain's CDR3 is CATRQPGSLEAFF. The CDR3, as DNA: TGTGCCACGAGACAGCCCGGTTCATTGGAAGCTTTCTTT.

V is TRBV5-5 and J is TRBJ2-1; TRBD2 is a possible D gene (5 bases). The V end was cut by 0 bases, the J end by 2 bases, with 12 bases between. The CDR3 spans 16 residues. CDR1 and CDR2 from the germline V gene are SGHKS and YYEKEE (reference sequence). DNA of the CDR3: TGTGCCAGCAGCTTGGACGGACTCCGAGCCTACAATGAGCAGTTCTTC. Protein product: CASSLDGLRAYNEQFF.

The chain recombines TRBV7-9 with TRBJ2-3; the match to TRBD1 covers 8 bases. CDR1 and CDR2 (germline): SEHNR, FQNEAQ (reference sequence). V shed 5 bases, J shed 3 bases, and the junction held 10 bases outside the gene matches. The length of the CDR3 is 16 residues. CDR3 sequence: CASSTGQGQGTDTQYF. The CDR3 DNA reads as TGTGCCAGCAGCACCGGACAGGGCCAGGGTACAGATACGCAGTATTTT.

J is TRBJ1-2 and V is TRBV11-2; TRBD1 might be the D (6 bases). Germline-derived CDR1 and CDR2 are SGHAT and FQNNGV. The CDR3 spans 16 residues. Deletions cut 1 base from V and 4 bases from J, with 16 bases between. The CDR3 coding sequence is TGTGCCAGCAGCTTAGCGGCAGGGGCGAGTTTCTATGGCTACACCTTC. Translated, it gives CASSLAAGASFYGYTF.

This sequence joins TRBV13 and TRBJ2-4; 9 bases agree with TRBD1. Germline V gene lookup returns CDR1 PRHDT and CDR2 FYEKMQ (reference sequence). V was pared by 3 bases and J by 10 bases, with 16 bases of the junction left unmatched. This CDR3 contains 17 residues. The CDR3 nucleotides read TGTGCCAGCAGCTTCACTTCAACAGGGGGCGAGGCTCAAATTCAGTACTTC. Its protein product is CASSFTSTGGEAQIQYF.

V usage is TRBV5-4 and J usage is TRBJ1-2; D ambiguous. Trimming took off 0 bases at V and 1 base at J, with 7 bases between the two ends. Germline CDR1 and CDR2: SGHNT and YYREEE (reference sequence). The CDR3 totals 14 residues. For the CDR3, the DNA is TGTGCCAGCAGCTTGGTAGATCTTAACTATGGCTACACCTTC. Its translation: CASSLVDLNYGYTF.

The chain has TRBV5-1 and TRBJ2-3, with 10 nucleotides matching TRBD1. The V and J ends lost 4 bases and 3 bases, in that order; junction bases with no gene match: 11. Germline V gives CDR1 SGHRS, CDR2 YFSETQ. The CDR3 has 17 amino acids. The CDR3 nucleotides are TGCGCCAGCAGCCCGAGGACAGGGGGATTAAGAACAGATACGCAGTATTTT. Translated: CASSPRTGGLRTDTQYF.